The clone carrying this T cell receptor (beta chain) has only one observation. What it binds is not known. This sample was taken from a study of cytomegalovirus exposure and HLA in healthy donors. CDR1 LNHDA and CDR2 SQIVND come from the germline V gene (reference sequence). Losses at the gene ends were 2 bases for V and 4 bases for J; bases not matched to a gene: 4. The CDR3 is made up of 14 amino acids. PCR primers comprised 60 Vbeta and 13 Jbeta primers. Here immunoSEQ multiplex PCR was the method, and the copy in TCRdb shows in-frame clones only, minus some. The sample comprises 150,000 to 200,000 clones, roughly four fifths of which are singletons, and more than 1.5% rests with the top ten. Regarding the study as a whole: A later analysis showed that HLA-associated TCR beta chains had undergone more clonal expansion than equally common others.

Input material: PBMCs. This chain joins TRBV19 and TRBJ2-7, with 8 bases that match TRBD1. The TCR was taken from a man between 18 and 35 years old in good health and CMV-seronegative. The CDR3 loop reads CASSIQQGDYEQYF. The CDR3 DNA follows: TGTGCCAGTAGTATACAACAGGGGGATTACGAGCAGTACTTC. The full variable domain, completed using reference TRBV19 and TRBJ2-7, is DGGITQSPKYLFRKEGQNVTLSCEQNLNHDAMYWYRQDPGQGLRLIYYSQIVNDFQKGDIAEGYSVSREKKESFPLTVTSAQKNPTAFYLCASSIQQGDYEQYFGPGTRLTVT.